These 7 T cell receptor beta chains came from one sample sequenced in a study of blood T cells in healthy people across ages. With a J-beta primer mix and a sample-barcoded 5' primer, a second PCR ran roughly 6 to 11 cycles. TCRdb reprocessed the 5' RACE reads via MiXCR and lists one record per CDR3 protein. The sample shows 600,000 or so distinct CDR3 sequences, under 30% of them seen only once. Sequences were obtained from blood. Receptors originate from a woman aged 80 or over in good health.

In its sample, this clonotype was seen many times. This chain links TRBV6-1 with TRBJ1-4; the match to TRBD1 covers 8 bases. Trimming took 5 bases from V and 8 from J; bases not matched to a gene: 10. In germline, CDR1 is MNHNS, CDR2 SASEGT. The CDR3 spans 15 residues. As DNA, the CDR3 is TGTGCCAGCAGTAGACAGGGGCTACAGGACGAAAAACTGTTTTTT. Translated, it gives CASSRQGLQDEKLFF.

This clonotype was recorded many times. J is TRBJ1-6 and V is TRBV7-2; TRBD1 aligns across 9 bases. Per germline, CDR1 SGHTA and CDR2 FQGNSA. V lost 1 base, J lost 9 bases, and 10 bases stayed unmatched. The CDR3 runs 17 residues. For the CDR3, the DNA is TGTGCCAGCAGCTTAGTAGTATCTGGGACAGGGATTTCACCCCTCCACTTT. Protein: CASSLVVSGTGISPLHF.

This clonotype was recorded at least ten times. The chain joins TRBV4-3 to TRBJ2-1, with 12 bases that match TRBD2. CDR1 and CDR2 from the germline V gene are LGHNA and YSLEER. The CDR3 consists of 14 residues. Unmatched junction bases numbered 6, after V lost 1 base and J lost 14 bases. CDR3 region: CASSQGLAGANKFF. CDR3 DNA sequence: TGCGCCAGCAGCCAAGGACTAGCGGGGGCCAATAAGTTCTTC.

The chain uses TRBV7-2 and TRBJ1-1; D might be TRBD1 (6 bases). Trimming left V 5 bases short and J 8 bases short, with 18 bases between. The CDR3 is 14 amino acids. Germline CDR1 is SGHTA and CDR2 is FQGNSA. In nucleotides, the CDR3 is TGTGCCAGCAGCCCAAACAGGGCACAGTCCGAAGCTTTCTTT. Protein sequence: CASSPNRAQSEAFF.

The V call is TRBV5-1, the J call TRBJ1-1; 9 bases are a match to TRBD1. Germline assignment: CDR1 SGHRS and CDR2 YFSETQ. The CDR3 has 15 amino acids. Trimming took 2 bases from V and 8 from J; bases not matched to a gene: 10. CDR3 region: CASSFSGEGTGEAFF. In DNA form, the CDR3 reads TGCGCCAGCAGCTTTTCGGGAGAGGGGACAGGGGAAGCTTTCTTT. The variable domain in full, completed from reference TRBV5-1 and TRBJ1-1, reads KAGVTQTPRYLIKTRGQQVTLSCSPISGHRSVSWYQQTPGQGLQFLFEYFSETQRNKGNFPGRFSGRQFSNSRSEMNVSTLELGDSALYLCASSFSGEGTGEAFFGQGTRLTVV.

This clonotype has only a few counts. J is TRBJ1-1 and V is TRBV7-9; unclear D gene. The CDR3 length is 11 residues. The V end lost 5 bases, the J end lost 10 bases, and 11 bases lay between the germline ends. From germline, CDR1 is SEHNR and CDR2 FQNEAQ (reference sequence). DNA for the CDR3: TGTGCCAGCAGCCCGCAGAATCTAGCTTTCTTT. Amino acid sequence: CASSPQNLAFF.

In the case of this clonotype: The germline gene is not matched at one end of the junction; a read error may be the cause. The chain uses TRBV20-1 and TRBJ2-1, with 9 bases aligning to TRBD2. Germline CDR1 and CDR2: DFQATT and SNEGSKA (reference sequence). CDR3 length equals 14 residues. As DNA, the CDR3 is TGCAGTGCTAGTATTAGCGGGGGCGTCCTAGTTACAGTCTTC. Translation gives CSASISGGVLVTVF.